This T cell receptor (beta chain) was retrieved from a study of T cell responses to AZD1222 COVID-19 vaccine (dated by TCRdb to about 2021). With regard to the full study: AZD1222 recipients given second doses at about 4 weeks or at about 12 weeks were pooled, since spike-specific TCR depth and breadth were not found to differ between the two schedules. A total of over 230 trial participants underwent TCR sequencing, of whom 207 received two doses of AZD1222 and around 25 received two doses of the MenACWY control vaccine. Trial participants were enrolled by age into 18-55, 56-69 and 70-plus year subgroups, with around 150, 28 and 57 TCR-sequenced participants respectively. General findings and caveats noted by the study authors: No day 14 peak-response samples were available, so repertoires were characterized only after the peak T cell response. Reportedly, almost half of the unique spike-specific TCRs recognized epitopes lying outside the regions that are mutated in the B.1.351 and B.1.1.7 variants. After two AZD1222 doses, both the breadth and the depth of spike-specific TCRs were significantly higher than at day 0 and than in MenACWY recipients. Only a handful of AZD1222 recipients were SARS-CoV-2 seropositive at baseline, limiting conclusions about previously exposed vaccinees. CD4 TCRs associated with the vaccine covered the entire spike protein, and the dominant responses were in regions 160-218 and 743-854. The 56-69-year group was small, and its depth increase did not reach significance, likely because of low power. Most participants were white British and females outnumbered males, and the authors suggested that clonal diversity may have been underestimated.

This clone was found once. This clone's antigen is unknown. One base away there is no much larger clone; base qualities are not given. V loses 4 bases of germline sequence and J loses 2 bases, and the interval between the two ends is 8 bases. The CDR3 holds 14 amino acids from the cysteine to the phenylalanine. The entry retains the CDR3 DNA only, 42 bases that are in frame from base 1. Per the germline V gene (reference sequence), MNHEY is the CDR1 and SMNVEV is the CDR2. This specimen's time point label, interpreted: baseline before first vaccination. Vaccinee samples came from UK trials COV001 and COV002, including a single-blind randomized controlled phase 2/3 trial of AZD1222 (ChAdOx1 nCoV-19) in healthy adults. For TCRbeta chain sequencing, PBMC samples from trial participants were taken at day 0 and at day 28 after the second dose. The CDR3 regions of human TCRbeta chains were subjected to immunosequencing. The authors' pipeline ran thus. TCRs in the repertoires were matched against a reference library of SARS-CoV-2-specific TCRs that had been generated with the MIRA antigen-specificity platform. Breadth was defined as the fraction of unique TCRs that were SARS-CoV-2-associated. Depth was defined as the fraction of total T cells that were SARS-CoV-2-associated. Each spike-specific TCR was assigned to its reactive spike region and to a CD4 or CD8 class using the MIRA data. Log10-transformed breadth and depth values were compared by one-way ANOVA with Sidak's multiple comparisons tests. Not all clones reach the TCRdb copy of this immuneACCESS table, which keeps in-frame sequences only. Checked studies attribute under half of the gap to unresolved V genes and leave the rest unexplained. The D gene and trimming were derived from the DNA, and the V and J assignments and clone size from that table. This sample gives about 170,000 clones in total; more than 80% of them show up just once. Together, the top ten hold 6% to 8% of the sample.

The sequencing here drew on peripheral blood, taken on day 0 of AZD1222 vaccination. The sequence derives from an adult in good health. The V and J segments used are TRBV27 and TRBJ2-2; TRBD1 is perhaps the D gene, given 5 matching bases. This receptor has the CDR3 CASSSTENTGELFF. The DNA sequence is as follows: TGTGCCAGCAGTTCGACAGAAAACACCGGGGAGCTGTTTTTT.